This T cell receptor beta chain was sequenced in a study of monozygotic twins with inflammatory bowel disease. Making each TCR library took approximately 3.5 ug of total RNA. TCRdb reprocessed the 5' RACE reads and stores each CDR3 protein as one record, lacking DNA. The table gives hundreds of thousands of distinct CDR3 sequences; the top ten clones make up 5.6% of it. Germline CDR1 reads MGHRA; CDR2 reads YSYEKL. The CDR3 contains 16 residues. Sequenced: blood. The receptor comes from a human donor with ulcerative colitis or Crohn's disease, or a healthy co-twin of an affected twin (not recorded which). The chain combines TRBV4-1 with TRBJ2-2; the TCRdb D gene call, TRBD2, has no DNA to confirm it. The chain's CDR3 is CASSGPGTSLAGELFF.